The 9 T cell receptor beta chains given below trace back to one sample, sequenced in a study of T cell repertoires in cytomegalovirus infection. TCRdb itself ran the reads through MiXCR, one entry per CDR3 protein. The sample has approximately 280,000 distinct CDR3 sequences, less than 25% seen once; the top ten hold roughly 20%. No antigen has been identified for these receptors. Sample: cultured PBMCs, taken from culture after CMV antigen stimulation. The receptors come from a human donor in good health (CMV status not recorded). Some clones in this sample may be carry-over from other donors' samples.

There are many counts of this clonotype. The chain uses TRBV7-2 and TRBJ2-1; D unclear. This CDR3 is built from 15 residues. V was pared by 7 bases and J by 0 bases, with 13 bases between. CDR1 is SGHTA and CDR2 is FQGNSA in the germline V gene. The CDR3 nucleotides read TGTGCCAGCACGCTATACTTAAGCTCCTACAATGAGCAGTTCTTC. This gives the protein CASTLYLSSYNEQFF.

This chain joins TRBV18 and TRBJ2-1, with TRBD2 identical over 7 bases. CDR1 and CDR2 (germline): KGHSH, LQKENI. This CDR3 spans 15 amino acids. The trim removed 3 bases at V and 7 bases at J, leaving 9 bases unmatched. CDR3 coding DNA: TGTGCCAGCTCACCTGCAGCGGGATTATGGAATGAGCAGTTCTTC. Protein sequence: CASSPAAGLWNEQFF.

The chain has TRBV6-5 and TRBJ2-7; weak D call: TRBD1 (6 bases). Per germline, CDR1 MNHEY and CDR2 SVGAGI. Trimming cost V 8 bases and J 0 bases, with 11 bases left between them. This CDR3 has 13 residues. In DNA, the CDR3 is TGTGCCAGCGGACAGACTCCCTCCTACGAGCAGTACTTC. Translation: CASGQTPSYEQYF.

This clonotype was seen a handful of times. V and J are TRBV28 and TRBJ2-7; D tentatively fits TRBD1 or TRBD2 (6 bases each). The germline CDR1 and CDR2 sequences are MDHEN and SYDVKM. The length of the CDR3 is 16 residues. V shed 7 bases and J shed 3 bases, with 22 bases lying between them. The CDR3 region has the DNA TGTGCCAGCACCCCCCAAGGAGGGACAATTTTCTACGAGCAGTACTTC. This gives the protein CASTPQGGTIFYEQYF.

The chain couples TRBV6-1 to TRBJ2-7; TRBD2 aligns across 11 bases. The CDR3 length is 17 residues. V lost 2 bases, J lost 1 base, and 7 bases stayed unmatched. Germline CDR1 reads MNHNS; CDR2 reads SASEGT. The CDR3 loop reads CASSELASGRFSYEQYV. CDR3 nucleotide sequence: TGTGCCAGCAGTGAATTGGCTAGCGGGAGGTTTTCCTACGAGCAGTACGTC.

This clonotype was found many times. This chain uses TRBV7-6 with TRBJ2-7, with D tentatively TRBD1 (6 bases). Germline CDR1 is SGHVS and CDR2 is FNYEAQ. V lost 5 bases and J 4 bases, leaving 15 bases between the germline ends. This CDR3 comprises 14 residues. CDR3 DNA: TGTGCCAGCAGCGCAAGACAGACAGGTTACGAGCAGTACTTC. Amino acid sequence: CASSARQTGYEQYF.

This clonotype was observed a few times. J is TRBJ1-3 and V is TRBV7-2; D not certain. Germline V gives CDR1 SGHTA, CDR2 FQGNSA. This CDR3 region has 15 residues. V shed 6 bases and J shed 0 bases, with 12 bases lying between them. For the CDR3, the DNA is TGTGCCAGCAGTGAAACAGATCTCTCTGGAAACACCATATATTTT. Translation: CASSETDLSGNTIYF.

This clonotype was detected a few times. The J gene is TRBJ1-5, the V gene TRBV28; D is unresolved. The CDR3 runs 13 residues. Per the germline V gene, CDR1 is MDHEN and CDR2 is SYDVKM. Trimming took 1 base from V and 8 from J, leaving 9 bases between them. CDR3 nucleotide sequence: TGTGCCAGCAGTTTATTTGGAAAGGAGCCCCAGCATTTT. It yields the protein CASSLFGKEPQHF.

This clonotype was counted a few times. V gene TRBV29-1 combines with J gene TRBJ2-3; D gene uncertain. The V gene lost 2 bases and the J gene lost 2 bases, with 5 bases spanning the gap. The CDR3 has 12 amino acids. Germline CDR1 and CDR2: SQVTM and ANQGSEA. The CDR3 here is CSVEPDTDTQYF. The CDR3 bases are TGCAGCGTTGAACCTGACACAGATACGCAGTATTTT.